The 32 T cell receptor beta chains below come from one sample, sequenced in a study of blood T cell repertoires in COVID-19. The table came from immunoSEQ multiplex PCR; TCRdb's copy has only in-frame clones and leaves some out. The sample records 97,000 or so clones, more than 75% being singletons. Specimen: peripheral blood. The receptor set was obtained from an elderly man with acute or convalescent COVID-19.

The table lists this clone with a count of one. This sequence joins TRBV2 and TRBJ1-1; the D gene is possibly TRBD1 (6 bases). The length of the CDR3 is 13 residues. Trimming took 3 bases from V and 4 from J, leaving 9 bases between them. The germline CDR1 and CDR2 sequences are SNHLY and FYNNEI. CDR3 nucleotide sequence: TGTGCCAGCAGTGACAGGGGAGTCACTGAAGCTTTCTTT. Its protein product is CASSDRGVTEAFF. The variable domain in full, completed from reference TRBV2 and TRBJ1-1, reads EPEVTQTPSHQVTQMGQEVILRCVPISNHLYFYWYRQILGQKVEFLVSFYNNEISEKSEIFDDQFSVERPDGSNFTLKIRSTKLEDSAMYFCASSDRGVTEAFFGQGTRLTVV.

The chain is built from TRBV11-2 and TRBJ2-1; tentative D call: TRBD2 (6 bases). Germline CDR1 is SGHAT and CDR2 is FQNNGV. The CDR3 is 16 amino acids. V lost 5 bases to trimming and J lost 0 bases, with 14 bases between them. CDR3 nucleotides: TGTGCCAGCAGCCCCCGGGCGGGGAACTCCTACAATGAGCAGTTCTTC. It encodes CASSPRAGNSYNEQFF.

The count of this clone is one. The chain carries TRBV7-9 and TRBJ1-2; no reliable D call. The CDR3 extends over 11 amino acids. Trimming removed 4 bases from V and 7 bases from J, with 7 bases in between. The germline CDR1 and CDR2 sequences are SEHNR and FQNEAQ (reference sequence). The CDR3 sequence: CASSSLGGYTF. The CDR3 DNA reads TGTGCCAGCAGCTCCCTCGGTGGCTACACCTTC.

The CDR3 spells CSDKGTGAGYTF. The CDR3 DNA reads as TGCAGCGATAAAGGGACAGGAGCTGGCTACACCTTC. The genes are TRBV29-1 and TRBJ1-2; TRBD1 aligns across 8 bases. The junction had 8 bases not matched to a gene; V was cut back by 7 bases and J by 7 bases. Germline lookup yields CDR1 SQVTM and CDR2 ANQGSEA. CDR3 length equals 12 residues.

The chain links TRBV7-9 to TRBJ1-1, with D possibly TRBD1 on 5 matching bases. The V gene's germline CDR1 is SEHNR and CDR2 FQNEAQ (reference sequence). Trimming shortened V by 5 bases and J by 0 bases, and 13 bases separated the two germline ends. The CDR3 has 15 residues. The CDR3 loop reads CASSGGGVMNTEAFF. The CDR3 region has the DNA TGTGCCAGCAGCGGGGGAGGGGTCATGAACACTGAAGCTTTCTTT.

The gene calls are TRBV6-5 and TRBJ1-2, with 8 bases fitting TRBD1. V lost 2 bases and J lost 8; bases outside the gene matches: 4. The germline gives CDR1 MNHEY, CDR2 SVGAGI. The CDR3 runs to 13 residues. CDR3 protein: CASSYPTGEGYTF. CDR3 DNA sequence: TGTGCCAGCAGTTACCCGACAGGGGAGGGCTACACCTTC.

The J gene is TRBJ1-5, the V gene TRBV7-2; a weak D match, TRBD1 (6 bases). Germline V CDR1 and CDR2: SGHTA, FQGNSA. This CDR3 has 15 residues. The germline V and J ends were trimmed by 4 bases and 3 bases, with 13 bases remaining between them. The CDR3 loop reads CASSWGQGPNQPQHF. The CDR3, as DNA: TGTGCCAGCAGCTGGGGGCAGGGGCCCAATCAGCCCCAGCATTTT.

This clone was detected a few times. The rearrangement links TRBV12-5 to TRBJ2-2; TRBD1 matches 7 bases. Looked up from germline, CDR1 is LGHNT and CDR2 is FRNRAP. J lost 6 bases, V lost 4 bases, and 8 bases had no gene match. The CDR3 consists of 15 residues. CDR3 nucleotide sequence: TGTGCTAGTGGTTCCCCTACAGGGGTGGCCGGGGAGCTGTTTTTT. Residues: CASGSPTGVAGELFF. Drawing the rest from reference TRBV12-5 and TRBJ2-2, the complete variable domain is DARVTQTPRHKVTEMGQEVTMRCQPILGHNTVFWYRQTMMQGLELLAYFRNRAPLDDSGMPKDRFSAEMPDATLATLKIQPSEPRDSAVYFCASGSPTGVAGELFFGEGSRLTVL.

The rearrangement joins TRBV4-3 to TRBJ2-5, with D possibly being TRBD2 (6 bases). CDR3 size: 13 residues. V was pared by 5 bases and J by 5 bases, with 12 bases between. Germline V lookup: CDR1 LGHNA, CDR2 YSLEER. In nucleotides, the CDR3 is TGCGCCAGCAGCGCCGGGGGATGGGAGACCCAGTACTTC. Protein product: CASSAGGWETQYF.

This clone was picked up a small number of times. V is TRBV11-2 and J is TRBJ2-2, with TRBD1 identical over 10 bases. CDR3 size: 16 residues. The germline V gene has CDR1 SGHAT and CDR2 FQNNGV. The junction had 10 bases not matched to a gene; V was cut back by 5 bases and J by 7 bases. The CDR3 region is CASSPSGQGRGGELFF. CDR3 coding DNA: TGTGCCAGCAGCCCCTCGGGACAGGGGAGAGGCGGGGAGCTGTTTTTT.

This chain joins TRBV7-2 and TRBJ1-1; TRBD1 matches at 10 bases. J gave up 3 bases and V 5 bases, and 12 bases lay outside the gene matches. The CDR3 runs to 17 residues. Germline V lookup: CDR1 SGHTA, CDR2 FQGNSA. The CDR3, as DNA: TGTGCCAGCAGCCCGATCCCCCCGGGACAGGGGTACACTGAAGCTTTCTTT. Translated, it gives CASSPIPPGQGYTEAFF.

The chain joins TRBV5-6 to TRBJ2-5; D is ambiguous. V lost 1 base, J lost 5 bases, and 12 bases lay in between. Germline V gene data show CDR1 as SGHDT and CDR2 as YYEEEE. CDR3 length: 14 amino acids. CDR3 nucleotides: TGTGCCAGCAGCTTGTCAAAGATTCGGGAGACCCAGTACTTC. Protein product: CASSLSKIRETQYF.

This clone was seen just once. The V and J genes are TRBV6-5 and TRBJ2-7; 8 positions agree with TRBD1. V dropped 8 bases and J dropped 2; count of bases not matched to a gene: 8. Per the germline V gene, CDR1 is MNHEY and CDR2 is SVGAGI. This CDR3 is built from 14 residues. The CDR3 region has the DNA TGTGCCAGCTTCATCAGGGGGCACCCCTACGAGCAGTACTTC. Translating it yields CASFIRGHPYEQYF.

The chain couples TRBV9 to TRBJ1-6; 7 bases fit TRBD1. Germline CDR1 reads SGDLS; CDR2 reads YYNGEE. V shed 5 bases, J shed 7 bases, and the junction held 6 bases outside the gene matches. The CDR3 length is 14 residues. CDR3 bases: TGTGCCAGCAGTCAAGGGACAGTGAATTCACCCCTCCACTTT. It yields the protein CASSQGTVNSPLHF.

The chain carries TRBV28 and TRBJ2-7; 10 bases match TRBD1. Trimming at V came to 2 bases and at J to 10 bases, leaving 8 bases not matched to a gene. The CDR3 is 14 amino acids. CDR1 and CDR2 (germline): MDHEN, SYDVKM. The CDR3 loop is CASSLRGTGARQYF. The CDR3 nucleotides read TGTGCCAGCAGTTTAAGAGGGACAGGGGCGCGCCAGTACTTC.

The gene calls are TRBV11-2 and TRBJ2-7; TRBD1 aligns across 9 bases. Per the germline V gene, CDR1 is SGHAT and CDR2 is FQNNGV. V lost 0 bases to trimming and J lost 6 bases; unmatched junction nucleotides: 6. This CDR3 has 15 amino acids. Here the CDR3 DNA reads TGTGCCAGCAGCTTAGACTCGGGACAGGGTGTCGAGCAGTACTTC. Translation: CASSLDSGQGVEQYF.

The V and J genes are TRBV28 and TRBJ2-1; a possible D gene is TRBD2 (7 bases). This CDR3 comprises 17 residues. Germline-derived CDR1 and CDR2 are MDHEN and SYDVKM. V gave up 6 bases and J gave up 9 bases, with 27 bases separating them. DNA of the CDR3: TGTGCCAGCAGCCGCACCCGGGGGGCCAGGGGAAGGTTTGAGCAGTTCTTC. Its translation is CASSRTRGARGRFEQFF.

The rearrangement uses TRBV29-1 and TRBJ1-3; a possible D gene is TRBD1 (5 bases). This CDR3 spans 11 amino acids. V lost 5 bases and J 3 bases, leaving 5 bases between the germline ends. The germline gives CDR1 SQVTM, CDR2 ANQGSEA. In nucleotides, the CDR3 is TGCAGCGTTACAGGTGGAAACACCATATATTTT. Encoded protein: CSVTGGNTIYF.

The chain links TRBV2 to TRBJ2-5, with TRBD2 identical over 14 bases. The V gene end was trimmed by 5 bases and the J gene end by 0 bases; junction bases not matched to a gene: 8. CDR3 length equals 18 residues. From germline, CDR1 is SNHLY and CDR2 FYNNEI. CDR3 region: CASSRSGLAGGYQETQYF. The CDR3 DNA follows: TGTGCCAGCAGTCGCAGCGGACTAGCGGGAGGCTACCAAGAGACCCAGTACTTC. Looking up the rest from reference TRBV2 and TRBJ2-5 gives the full variable domain: EPEVTQTPSHQVTQMGQEVILRCVPISNHLYFYWYRQILGQKVEFLVSFYNNEISEKSEIFDDQFSVERPDGSNFTLKIRSTKLEDSAMYFCASSRSGLAGGYQETQYFGPGTRLLVL.

The chain employs TRBV30 and TRBJ2-7; D is possibly TRBD2 (5 bases). Trimming stripped 0 bases from V and 7 bases from J, with 10 bases between. The germline CDR1 and CDR2 sequences are GTSNPN and SVGIG (reference sequence). The CDR3 is made up of 12 amino acids. CDR3 residues: CAWSVKRPEQYF. The CDR3 DNA sequence: TGTGCCTGGAGTGTAAAGCGGCCGGAGCAGTACTTC.

This clone has more than one count but fewer than ten. The rearrangement links TRBV21-1 to TRBJ1-1; the DNA was not used to check the table's D call, TRBD1. TRBV21-1 constitutes a pseudogene. CDR3 length equals 15 residues. The CDR3 DNA sequence: TGTGCCAGCAGCAAACAAGAGTCAGGGAAAACTGAAGCTTTCTTT. Its translation is CASSKQESGKTEAFF.

V and J are TRBV6-2 or TRBV6-3 and TRBJ1-1; D is perhaps TRBD1 (5 bases). The V and J ends lost 6 bases and 11 bases respectively, with 16 bases between them. This CDR3 spans 12 amino acids. The germline gives CDR1 MNHEY, CDR2 SVGEGT. CDR3 region: CASSRTQTTAFF. The CDR3 region has the DNA TGTGCCAGCAGCCGGACACAAACCACGGCTTTCTTT.

J is TRBJ1-1 and V is TRBV5-8; D unclear. The CDR3 loop spans 13 amino acids. The germline V gene encodes CDR1 SGHTS and CDR2 YDEGEE. Trimming removed 4 bases at V and 2 bases at J, with 9 bases between. The CDR3 here is CASSLTVNTEAFF. The CDR3, as DNA: TGTGCCAGCAGCCTTACAGTTAACACTGAAGCTTTCTTT.

CDR3: CASSQRQGRNEQFF. DNA of the CDR3: TGTGCCAGCAGCCAAAGACAGGGGCGCAATGAGCAGTTCTTC. The chain recombines TRBV3-1 (or the pseudogene TRBV3-2) with TRBJ2-1; 8 nucleotides line up with TRBD1. Trimming removed 2 bases from V and 6 bases from J; junction bases left unmatched: 3. Germline V gives CDR1 LGHDT, CDR2 YNNKEL (reference sequence). This CDR3 region has 14 residues.

V is TRBV5-1 and J is TRBJ2-2; 10 nucleotides line up with TRBD1. Germline loops: CDR1 SGHRS, CDR2 YFSETQ. The length of the CDR3 is 17 residues. The trim removed 0 bases at V and 6 bases at J, leaving 8 bases unmatched. The CDR3 DNA reads TGCGCCAGCAGCTTGGATAGCGGGACAGGGGTCTCCGGGGAGCTGTTTTTT. This translates into CASSLDSGTGVSGELFF.

The chain uses TRBV6-1 and TRBJ1-3, with D maybe TRBD1 (5 bases). Trimming cost V 2 bases and J 5 bases, with 13 bases left between them. The CDR3 loop spans 15 amino acids. Germline values: CDR1 MNHNS, CDR2 SASEGT. The CDR3 loop reads CASSERQAGRNTIYF. For the CDR3, the DNA is TGTGCCAGCAGTGAACGTCAGGCGGGGCGAAACACCATATATTTT.

This chain links TRBV28 with TRBJ1-4; D remains ambiguous. Trimming took 8 bases from V and 0 from J, leaving 10 bases between them. The germline gives CDR1 MDHEN, CDR2 SYDVKM. This CDR3 spans 14 amino acids. The CDR3 coding sequence is TGTGCCAGCGGCGGGGAAACAACTAATGAAAAACTGTTTTTT. Translated: CASGGETTNEKLFF. Full variable domain (missing parts from reference TRBV28 and TRBJ1-4): DVKVTQSSRYLVKRTGEKVFLECVQDMDHENMFWYRQDPGLGLRLIYFSYDVKMKEKGDIPEGYSVSREKKERFSLILESASTNQTSMYLCASGGETTNEKLFFGSGTQLSVL.

The chain carries TRBV2 and TRBJ1-3; D gene unclear. Between the trimmed V and J ends, which lost 8 bases and 0 bases, there was a span of 11 bases. The CDR3 has 14 residues. CDR1 and CDR2 (germline): SNHLY, FYNNEI. The CDR3 region is CASLGGHSGNTIYF. The CDR3 DNA sequence: TGTGCCAGCCTGGGAGGGCACTCTGGAAACACCATATATTTT.

This clone is a singleton in its sample. The rearrangement joins TRBV19 to TRBJ2-6; 9 bases are a match to TRBD1. The CDR3 spans 16 residues. After removal of 7 bases from V and 4 bases from J, the junction contained 8 bases not matched to a gene. CDR1 and CDR2 (germline): LNHDA, SQIVND (reference sequence). As DNA, the CDR3 is TGTGCCAGTACTCGGGACAGGGATAGAGGGGCCAACGTCCTGACTTTC. Amino acid sequence: CASTRDRDRGANVLTF.

The genes are TRBV11-3 and TRBJ2-3, with a weak D call TRBD1 (6 bases). CDR3 length: 18 amino acids. The germline gives CDR1 SGHNT, CDR2 YENEEA. The V and J ends lost 2 bases and 2 bases respectively, with 20 bases between them. The CDR3 nucleotides are TGTGCCAGCAGCTTAACTAGGACAGCCCTGTCTAACACAGATACGCAGTATTTT. This encodes CASSLTRTALSNTDTQYF.

The chain combines TRBV7-9 with TRBJ2-2; maybe TRBD1 (5 bases). Germline CDR1 reads SEHNR; CDR2 reads FQNEAQ (reference sequence). V dropped 5 bases and J dropped 6 bases, with 10 bases sitting between them. The CDR3 spans 13 residues. In DNA, the CDR3 is TGTGCCAGCAGCCAAGGGGTGCCCGGGGAGCTGTTTTTT. Translated: CASSQGVPGELFF.

Here the CDR3 reads CASSSSGTSYEQYF. The CDR3 region has the DNA TGTGCCAGCAGTAGCTCAGGAACTTCCTACGAGCAGTACTTC. The chain carries TRBV6-2 or TRBV6-3 and TRBJ2-7, with no clear D. Germline-derived CDR1 and CDR2 are MNHEY and SVGEGT. V gave up 5 bases and J gave up 1 base, with 12 bases separating them. The CDR3 contains 14 residues.